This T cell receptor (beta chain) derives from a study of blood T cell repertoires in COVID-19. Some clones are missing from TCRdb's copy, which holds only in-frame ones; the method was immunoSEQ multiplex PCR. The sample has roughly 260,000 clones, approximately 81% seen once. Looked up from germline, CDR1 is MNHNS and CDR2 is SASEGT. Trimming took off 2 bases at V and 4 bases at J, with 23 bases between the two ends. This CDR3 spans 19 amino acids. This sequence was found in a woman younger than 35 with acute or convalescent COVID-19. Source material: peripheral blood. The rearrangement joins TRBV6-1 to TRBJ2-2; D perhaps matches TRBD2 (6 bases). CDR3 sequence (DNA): TGTGCCAGCAGTGAAAGGCTTATCTATAGCGGCCCAACCACCGGGGAGCTGTTTTTT. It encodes CASSERLIYSGPTTGELFF.